This T cell receptor beta chain was sequenced in a study of regulatory T cells. General study results and limits: Patient repertoires had restricted TRB V-J pairs and skewed V and J usage, most in Tregs. In CD3G-deficient patients, conventional CD4+ T cells were enriched for hydrophobic CDR3 residues at positions 6 and 7.

For this clone: Its antigen is still unknown.

The CDR3 is made up of 16 amino acids. V lost 6 bases to trimming and J lost 8 bases; unmatched junction nucleotides: 14. In germline, CDR1 is MDHEN, CDR2 SYDVKM. The PCR used 52 TRBV and 13 TRBJ primers. Produced via immunoSEQ multiplex PCR; TCRdb's table is partial and in-frame only. The repertoire holds tens of thousands of clones, with less than 95% as singletons. This sequence was found in a person aged 18 to 29 with CD3G deficiency. The chain recombines TRBV28 with TRBJ1-2; 11 bases are shared with TRBD1. Material for sequencing was conventional CD4+ T cells sorted from blood. Written as DNA, the CDR3 is TGTGCCAGCAGCAACGAGGGGACAGGGGGAAGGTACGGCTACACCTTC. Translating it yields CASSNEGTGGRYGYTF.